A single sample gave rise to the 5 T cell receptor beta chains below, sequenced in a study of neurological immune-mediated disorders. TCRdb re-called the 5' RACE reads with MiXCR, one entry per CDR3 protein. Of 50,000 or so distinct CDR3 sequences listed, more than 3.5% are singletons. Sequencing was carried out using PBMCs. The receptors originated from a man aged 60-69 years with multiple sclerosis.

This clonotype was observed many times. The chain has TRBV10-3 and TRBJ2-1; D not certain. CDR1 and CDR2 (germline): ENHRY, SYGVKD. The CDR3 sequence is 12 residues long. The V gene lost 0 bases and the J gene lost 3 bases, with 0 bases spanning the gap. The chain's CDR3 is CAISESYNEQFF. The CDR3 DNA follows: TGTGCCATCAGTGAGTCCTACAATGAGCAGTTCTTC.

Within the sample, this clonotype is medium-sized (0.01 to 0.1%). V usage is TRBV20-1 and J usage is TRBJ1-1, with D tentatively TRBD1 (5 bases). The CDR3 sequence is 16 residues long. The germline V gene has CDR1 DFQATT and CDR2 SNEGSKA (reference sequence). Trimming cost V 0 bases and J 4 bases, with 18 bases left between them. DNA of the CDR3: TGCAGTGCTAGAGATGAATCTAGGGGAATGAGCACTGAAGCTTTCTTT. Its translation is CSARDESRGMSTEAFF.

V gene TRBV27 combines with J gene TRBJ1-1; D is unclear. CDR1 is MNHEY, CDR2 SMNVEV, per germline (reference sequence). V was trimmed by 5 bases and J by 3 bases, leaving 16 bases between them. The CDR3 is 15 amino acids. This CDR3 reads CASSPPRATYTEAFF. The CDR3, as DNA: TGTGCCAGCAGTCCCCCGCGGGCGACGTACACTGAAGCTTTCTTT.

This clonotype was counted ten times or more. V gene TRBV10-3 combines with J gene TRBJ1-6, with 8 nucleotides matching TRBD1. Germline V gene sequence: CDR1 ENHRY, CDR2 SYGVKD. V shed 5 bases, J shed 9 bases, and the junction held 3 bases outside the gene matches. This CDR3 has 13 amino acids. CDR3 region: CAISQGAGSPLHF. CDR3 nucleotides: TGTGCCATCAGTCAGGGGGCGGGTTCACCCCTCCACTTT.

This clonotype has at least ten counts. The chain couples TRBV20-1 to TRBJ1-5, with unresolved D. This CDR3 is built from 18 residues. Germline CDR1 and CDR2: DFQATT and SNEGSKA (reference sequence). V shed 6 bases and J shed 0 bases, with 24 bases lying between them. CDR3 residues: CSAPARGLARISNQPQHF. For the CDR3, the DNA is TGCAGTGCCCCCGCCCGGGGTTTGGCTAGAATTAGCAATCAGCCCCAGCATTTT.